The 15 T cell receptor beta chains below all came from one sample that was sequenced in a study of cytomegalovirus exposure and HLA in healthy donors. PCR amplification relied on 60 Vbeta primers (plus 13 Jbeta primers). The method was immunoSEQ multiplex PCR; TCRdb's version includes in-frame clones alone and lacks a portion of them. Its table lists 80,000 to 100,000 clones. Sequencing used PBMCs. The receptors derive from a woman aged 30 to 39 in good health and CMV-seronegative.

The chain uses TRBV15 and TRBJ1-1, with 10 bases fitting TRBD1. In germline, CDR1 is LNHNV, CDR2 YYDKDF (reference sequence). J gave up 4 bases and V 0 bases, and 8 bases lay outside the gene matches. The CDR3 has 17 amino acids. The CDR3 spells CATSRDWGRTGGTEAFF. The CDR3 nucleotides read TGTGCCACCAGCAGAGATTGGGGAAGGACAGGGGGCACTGAAGCTTTCTTT.

The chain combines TRBV30 with TRBJ2-5; D may be TRBD1 (6 bases). Looked up from germline, CDR1 is GTSNPN and CDR2 is SVGIG (reference sequence). The CDR3 runs 14 residues. Trimming removed 4 bases at V and 2 bases at J, with 14 bases between. The CDR3 spells CAWKGTRNQETQYF. The CDR3 DNA sequence: TGTGCCTGGAAGGGGACACGGAATCAAGAGACCCAGTACTTC.

The CDR3 loop is CASSGSGGQPQHF. CDR3 nucleotides: TGTGCCAGCAGCGGGTCTGGCGGGCAGCCCCAGCATTTT. The chain combines TRBV6-1 with TRBJ1-5; D unresolved. The germline gives CDR1 MNHNS, CDR2 SASEGT. The CDR3 is 13 residues long. The ends were cut back, 6 bases at V and 7 bases at J, with 13 bases in the middle.

The chain recombines TRBV9 with TRBJ2-7, with 9 bases fitting TRBD1. CDR1 is SGDLS and CDR2 is YYNGEE in the germline V gene. The CDR3 contains 15 residues. The J segment lost 2 bases and the V segment lost 0 bases, leaving 3 bases of the junction unmatched. The CDR3 bases are TGTGCCAGCAGCGTAGGACAGGGGGAAACCTACGAGCAGTACTTC. Amino acids: CASSVGQGETYEQYF.

The J gene is TRBJ2-7, the V gene TRBV30; D not resolved. The CDR3 is 12 amino acids. Trimming shortened V by 0 bases and J by 1 base, and 4 bases separated the two germline ends. Germline CDR1 reads GTSNPN; CDR2 reads SVGIG (reference sequence). CDR3 amino acids: CAWSVSSYEQYF. CDR3 bases: TGTGCCTGGAGTGTATCTTCCTACGAGCAGTACTTC.

This chain uses TRBV29-1 with TRBJ2-6; unclear D gene. Between the trimmed V and J ends, which lost 3 bases and 2 bases, there was a span of 8 bases. The CDR3 loop spans 14 amino acids. Germline CDR1 reads SQVTM; CDR2 reads ANQGSEA. DNA of the CDR3: TGCAGCGTTGAGGCCCAGGCTGGGGCCAACGTCCTGACTTTC. This encodes CSVEAQAGANVLTF.

The rearrangement links TRBV30 to TRBJ1-6; weak D call: TRBD1 (6 bases). The CDR3 has 15 residues. The V and J ends lost 5 bases and 6 bases respectively, with 17 bases between them. Germline values: CDR1 GTSNPN, CDR2 SVGIG (reference sequence). The CDR3 DNA reads as TGTGCCTGGTCCCGGGGGGGCGGGAGTAATTCACCCCTCCACTTT. Amino acids: CAWSRGGGSNSPLHF.

The chain recombines TRBV7-9 with TRBJ1-5; no reliable D call. Between the trimmed V and J ends, which lost 2 bases and 6 bases, there was a span of 11 bases. The CDR3 is 14 residues long. Germline loops: CDR1 SEHNR, CDR2 FQNEAQ (reference sequence). The CDR3 loop is CASSLPGEGQPQHF. The CDR3 region has the DNA TGTGCCAGCAGCTTACCCGGGGAGGGTCAGCCCCAGCATTTT.

The chain links TRBV6-6 to TRBJ1-5, with D unresolved. The CDR3 covers 14 residues. Trimming removed 4 bases from V and 6 bases from J, with 13 bases in between. Germline V CDR1 and CDR2: MNHNY, SVGAGI (reference sequence). The CDR3 nucleotides are TGTGCCAGCAGTTCTGGGCAGACGATTCAGCCCCAGCATTTT. This codes for CASSSGQTIQPQHF.

V is TRBV19 and J is TRBJ1-5; possibly TRBD1 for D (5 bases). V lost 2 bases and J lost 5, with 7 bases in between. CDR3 size: 13 residues. Germline CDR1 and CDR2: LNHDA and SQIVND (reference sequence). The CDR3 reads CASSIPRDQPQHF. DNA for the CDR3: TGTGCCAGTAGTATACCCAGGGATCAGCCCCAGCATTTT. Looking up the rest from reference TRBV19 and TRBJ1-5 gives the full variable domain: DGGITQSPKYLFRKEGQNVTLSCEQNLNHDAMYWYRQDPGQGLRLIYYSQIVNDFQKGDIAEGYSVSREKKESFPLTVTSAQKNPTAFYLCASSIPRDQPQHFGDGTRLSIL.

The genes are TRBV18 and TRBJ1-5, with 10 bases lining up with TRBD1. The CDR3 contains 15 residues. V shed 3 bases and J 5 bases; nucleotides not matched to a gene: 4. CDR1 and CDR2 from the germline V gene are KGHSH and LQKENI. In nucleotides, the CDR3 is TGTGCCAGCTCACCCGGGACAGGGGACGATCAGCCCCAGCATTTT. It is translated as CASSPGTGDDQPQHF.

The rearrangement links TRBV7-2 to TRBJ2-7; a possible D gene is TRBD1 (5 bases). The CDR3 totals 17 residues. The germline V gene encodes CDR1 SGHTA and CDR2 FQGNSA. Between the trimmed V and J ends, which lost 5 bases and 5 bases, there was a span of 25 bases. CDR3: CASSLPPVSRARHEQYF. CDR3 bases: TGTGCCAGCAGCCTACCCCCGGTCAGCAGGGCGAGACACGAGCAGTACTTC.

The gene calls are TRBV6-5 and TRBJ1-5; TRBD1 might be the D (5 bases). Germline V gives CDR1 MNHEY, CDR2 SVGAGI. V was shortened by 0 bases and J by 6 bases, with 9 bases between the two germline ends. The CDR3 runs 14 residues. The CDR3 reads CASSYSGGSQPQHF. The CDR3 nucleotides are TGTGCCAGCAGTTACTCGGGGGGAAGTCAGCCCCAGCATTTT.

The chain is built from TRBV5-4 and TRBJ2-7; 9 nucleotides align to TRBD2. The J segment lost 4 bases and the V segment lost 4 bases, leaving 3 bases of the junction unmatched. The CDR3 spans 13 residues. CDR1 is SGHNT and CDR2 is YYREEE in the germline V gene (reference sequence). The CDR3 here is CASSLTSGYEQYF. CDR3 coding DNA: TGTGCCAGCAGCCTGACTAGCGGATACGAGCAGTACTTC.

The chain is built from TRBV7-2 and TRBJ2-7; the D gene is possibly TRBD1 (6 bases). The CDR3 spans 14 residues. Trimming shortened V by 5 bases and J by 2 bases, and 13 bases separated the two germline ends. Germline loops: CDR1 SGHTA, CDR2 FQGNSA. The CDR3 loop is CASSPTTGPYEQYF. The CDR3 nucleotides are TGTGCCAGCAGCCCCACTACAGGGCCCTACGAGCAGTACTTC.